A single sample gave rise to the 26 T cell receptor beta chains below, sequenced in a study of T cells in Graves' hyperthyroidism and ophthalmopathy. Using RNA transcripts as the source, TCR beta CDR3 regions were amplified. The study used the HTBI primer set for a first-round RT-PCR of the TCR CDR3. In TCRdb, the multiplex PCR reads were re-called with MiXCR into one record per CDR3 protein. The profile covers roughly 700,000 distinct CDR3 sequences, with around 15% appearing a single time and roughly 10% taken by the ten largest. The sample comprised blood. Every receptor here comes from a young woman with Graves' hyperthyroidism.

The table lists this clonotype with many counts. The V gene is TRBV2, the J gene TRBJ2-7; TRBD1 matches 9 bases. The germline V gene has CDR1 SNHLY and CDR2 FYNNEI. There are 16 residues in the CDR3. V lost 7 bases to trimming and J lost 6 bases; unmatched junction nucleotides: 16. CDR3 loop: CASILRVGQGGSEQYF. CDR3 in DNA: TGTGCCAGCATCCTACGCGTGGGACAGGGAGGCTCCGAGCAGTACTTC.

Remarks on this clonotype: This clone may be a read error of a much larger clone one base away. V usage is TRBV20-1 and J usage is TRBJ1-5; tentative D call: TRBD1 (5 bases). The germline gives CDR1 DFQATT, CDR2 SNEGSKA (reference sequence). The CDR3 covers 16 residues. Trimming took off 1 base at V and 1 base at J, with 14 bases between the two ends. The CDR3 sequence is CSARGPIGVSNQPQHF. In DNA, the CDR3 is TGCAGTGCTAGAGGCCCAATAGGGGTAAGCAATCAGCCCCAGCATTTT.

V usage is TRBV10-3 and J usage is TRBJ2-2; 8 nucleotides match TRBD2. Per germline, CDR1 ENHRY and CDR2 SYGVKD. The CDR3 spans 14 residues. The ends lost 11 bases at V and 3 bases at J; junction bases unmatched: 8. The CDR3 bases are TGTGCCGCCCAGGGACTAGAGGACACCGGGGAGCTGTTTTTT. This sequence encodes CAAQGLEDTGELFF.

The table lists this clonotype with many counts. This chain connects TRBV12-3 or TRBV12-4 to TRBJ2-1; D gene unclear. This CDR3 comprises 14 residues. V lost 4 bases and J 12 bases, leaving 19 bases between the germline ends. The DNA of the CDR3 is TGTGCCAGCAGTTCGGTACCCCAGGTGCCCGGGCAGTTCTTC. This codes for CASSSVPQVPGQFF.

In its sample, this clonotype was seen many times. This rearrangement joins TRBV2 to TRBJ2-3; TRBD1 agrees at 10 bases. V was pared by 6 bases and J by 3 bases, with 9 bases of the junction left unmatched. The CDR3 is made up of 16 amino acids. CDR1 and CDR2 (germline): SNHLY, FYNNEI. The CDR3 spells CASSVWTGGRTDTQYF. The DNA of the CDR3 is TGTGCCAGCAGCGTATGGACAGGGGGAAGGACAGATACGCAGTATTTT.

Only a few counts were recorded for this clonotype. V is TRBV3-1 and J is TRBJ1-3; D uncertain. Per the germline V gene, CDR1 is LGHDT and CDR2 is YNNKEL (reference sequence). The CDR3 spans 13 residues. The V end lost 7 bases, the J end lost 0 bases, and 7 bases lay between the germline ends. CDR3 DNA: TGTGCCAGCACCCGGAGCTCTGGAAACACCATATATTTT. Protein: CASTRSSGNTIYF.

Ten or more counts support this clonotype. The rearrangement links TRBV18 to TRBJ2-7; perhaps TRBD1 as D (6 bases). The CDR3 runs 13 residues. Trimming shortened V by 8 bases and J by 5 bases, and 16 bases separated the two germline ends. Germline CDR1 and CDR2: KGHSH and LQKENI. The CDR3 sequence: CASTTYRDDEQYF. In nucleotides, the CDR3 is TGTGCCAGCACGACCTACAGGGACGACGAGCAGTACTTC.

This clonotype was seen at least ten times. The J gene is TRBJ2-4, the V gene TRBV30, with 9 bases aligning to TRBD1. Unmatched junction bases numbered 6, after V lost 3 bases and J lost 9 bases. Looked up from germline, CDR1 is GTSNPN and CDR2 is SVGIG (reference sequence). The CDR3 contains 13 residues. DNA for the CDR3: TGTGCCTGGAGAGGGACAGGGAGTTCCATTCAGTACTTC. Protein sequence: CAWRGTGSSIQYF.

This clonotype appeared a few times. This may stem from a read error, because a much larger clone lies one nucleotide away. The chain links TRBV30 to TRBJ2-1; 7 bases are shared with TRBD1. V dropped 0 bases and J dropped 6; count of bases not matched to a gene: 8. This CDR3 is 15 amino acids long. From germline, CDR1 is GTSNPN and CDR2 SVGIG (reference sequence). The CDR3 DNA follows: TGTGCCTGGAGTGTGGGCCAGGGGGAGCTCAATGAGCAGTTCTTC. It is translated as CAWSVGQGELNEQFF.

This CDR3 reads CAVRGLAGYNEQFF. For the CDR3, the DNA is TGTGCCGTCCGTGGACTAGCGGGTTACAATGAGCAGTTCTTC. The chain has TRBV19 and TRBJ2-1, with 11 positions matching TRBD2. CDR1 is LNHDA and CDR2 is SQIVND in the germline V gene (reference sequence). This CDR3 is 14 amino acids long. The V segment lost 11 bases and the J segment 4 bases; nucleotides outside the gene matches: 7. Full variable domain (outside the CDR3, taken from reference TRBV19 and TRBJ2-1): DGGITQSPKYLFRKEGQNVTLSCEQNLNHDAMYWYRQDPGQGLRLIYYSQIVNDFQKGDIAEGYSVSREKKESFPLTVTSAQKNPTAFYLCAVRGLAGYNEQFFGPGTRLTVL.

This clonotype showed up many times. The gene calls are TRBV28 and TRBJ1-5; D is uncertain. Germline V CDR1 and CDR2: MDHEN, SYDVKM. Trimming stripped 2 bases from V and 7 bases from J, with 6 bases between. This CDR3 spans 12 amino acids. The CDR3 region is CASSLLDQPQHF. CDR3 coding DNA: TGTGCCAGCAGTTTACTGGACCAGCCCCAGCATTTT.

The chain joins TRBV20-1 to TRBJ1-6, with 8 bases identical to TRBD1. The CDR3 consists of 15 residues. Germline V lookup: CDR1 DFQATT, CDR2 SNEGSKA (reference sequence). V lost 3 bases to trimming and J lost 6 bases; unmatched junction nucleotides: 7. The DNA for the CDR3 is TGCAGTGCTAGGGACAGGGTTTATATTAATTCACCCCTCCACTTT. It encodes CSARDRVYINSPLHF.

Turning to this clonotype: This may arise from a read error, as a much more abundant clone is one base away. V and J are TRBV29-1 and TRBJ2-3; TRBD1 or TRBD2 may be the D gene (5 bases each). The CDR3 is made up of 13 amino acids. V was shortened by 7 bases and J by 4 bases, with 15 bases between the two germline ends. Germline lookup yields CDR1 SQVTM and CDR2 ANQGSEA. The DNA of the CDR3 is TGCAGCGCCGGGACGGAGAGCGCAGATACGCAGTATTTT. Its protein product is CSAGTESADTQYF.

This clonotype was seen repeatedly, ten times or more. The rearrangement joins TRBV12-3 or TRBV12-4 to TRBJ2-7; no clear D gene. V was shortened by 4 bases and J by 2 bases, with 12 bases between the two germline ends. CDR3 length: 14 amino acids. Here the CDR3 DNA reads TGTGCCAGCAGTTGGTCCCGGTCGGCCTACGAGCAGTACTTC. It specifies CASSWSRSAYEQYF.

This clonotype has at least ten counts. The chain carries TRBV5-1 and TRBJ1-1; D is unclear. Germline values: CDR1 SGHRS, CDR2 YFSETQ. CDR3 length equals 13 residues. The V end was cut by 4 bases, the J end by 0 bases, with 7 bases between. In nucleotides, the CDR3 is TGCGCCAGCAGCGGCCGGGTGAACACTGAAGCTTTCTTT. Encoded protein: CASSGRVNTEAFF.

The chain recombines TRBV5-4 with TRBJ1-1; the D is unclear. CDR1 SGHNT and CDR2 YYREEE come from the germline V gene (reference sequence). The length of the CDR3 is 13 residues. Trimming shortened V by 0 bases and J by 3 bases, and 6 bases separated the two germline ends. The CDR3 coding sequence is TGTGCCAGCAGCTTGGACCCTCACACTGAAGCTTTCTTT. Encoded protein: CASSLDPHTEAFF.

Many counts were recorded for this clonotype. The gene calls are TRBV27 and TRBJ2-1; the D gene is possibly TRBD2 (6 bases). Per germline, CDR1 MNHEY and CDR2 SMNVEV (reference sequence). There are 17 residues in the CDR3. Trimming removed 3 bases at V and 2 bases at J, with 17 bases between. The CDR3 here is CASSFSPSGATYNEQFF. DNA of the CDR3: TGTGCCAGCAGTTTTTCCCCCTCGGGAGCTACCTACAATGAGCAGTTCTTC.

The J gene is TRBJ2-1, the V gene TRBV13; possibly TRBD1 or TRBD2 for D (6 bases each). In germline, CDR1 is PRHDT, CDR2 FYEKMQ (reference sequence). Trimming pared 4 bases from V and 8 bases from J, leaving 24 bases between. The CDR3 totals 17 residues. The CDR3 loop reads CASSSFSPLGGGDEQFF. The CDR3 coding sequence is TGTGCCAGCAGCTCTTTTTCCCCTTTGGGGGGCGGCGATGAGCAGTTCTTC.

This sequence joins TRBV5-4 and TRBJ2-5; D is ambiguous. Trimming took off 5 bases at V and 0 bases at J, with 17 bases between the two ends. Germline-derived CDR1 and CDR2 are SGHNT and YYREEE (reference sequence). The CDR3 runs 16 residues. DNA for the CDR3: TGTGCCAGCAGTCGCGCGCCCCAGGAGTACCAAGAGACCCAGTACTTC. Protein sequence: CASSRAPQEYQETQYF.

This clonotype was recorded at least ten times. The genes are TRBV28 and TRBJ2-3; D gene unclear. Between the trimmed V and J ends, which lost 4 bases and 3 bases, there was a span of 11 bases. Germline CDR1 MDHEN, CDR2 SYDVKM. The CDR3 has 14 amino acids. This chain's CDR3 is CASSSPAQTDTQYF. The CDR3 DNA sequence: TGTGCCAGCAGTTCCCCAGCCCAGACAGATACGCAGTATTTT. The full variable domain, rest sourced from reference TRBV28 and TRBJ2-3, is DVKVTQSSRYLVKRTGEKVFLECVQDMDHENMFWYRQDPGLGLRLIYFSYDVKMKEKGDIPEGYSVSREKKERFSLILESASTNQTSMYLCASSSPAQTDTQYFGPGTRLTVL.

This clonotype showed up many times. This chain joins TRBV7-9 and TRBJ2-1; 9 bases line up with TRBD1. There are 16 residues in the CDR3. J gave up 6 bases and V 6 bases, and 12 bases lay outside the gene matches. From germline, CDR1 is SEHNR and CDR2 FQNEAQ (reference sequence). CDR3 coding DNA: TGTGCCAGCAGGGAGGCCTGGGGGACAGGGCCCAATGAGCAGTTCTTC. Its translation is CASREAWGTGPNEQFF. Complete variable domain (other parts from reference TRBV7-9 and TRBJ2-1): DTGVSQNPRHKITKRGQNVTFRCDPISEHNRLYWYRQTLGQGPEFLTYFQNEAQLEKSRLLSDRFSAERPKGSFSTLEIQRTEQGDSAMYLCASREAWGTGPNEQFFGPGTRLTVL.

V gene TRBV4-1 combines with J gene TRBJ2-5; 8 nucleotides line up with TRBD1. Trimming took 0 bases from V and 4 from J; bases not matched to a gene: 13. In germline, CDR1 is MGHRA, CDR2 YSYEKL. This CDR3 contains 18 residues. CDR3 amino acids: CASSQDAGLTGDVETQYF. CDR3 sequence (DNA): TGCGCCAGCAGCCAAGATGCTGGCTTGACAGGGGACGTAGAGACCCAGTACTTC.

The chain joins TRBV19 to TRBJ1-5; D is possibly TRBD1 (5 bases). V lost 7 bases and J lost 0, with 13 bases in between. Germline V gives CDR1 LNHDA, CDR2 SQIVND (reference sequence). CDR3 length: 15 residues. CDR3 DNA sequence: TGTGCCAGTACGAGGGACCAGGTTAGCAATCAGCCCCAGCATTTT. Translation: CASTRDQVSNQPQHF.

This clonotype showed up just a few times. The V call is TRBV29-1, the J call TRBJ2-1; D call uncertain. Between the trimmed V and J ends, which lost 1 base and 2 bases, there was a span of 3 bases. CDR1 SQVTM and CDR2 ANQGSEA come from the germline V gene. CDR3 length: 12 amino acids. CDR3 bases: TGCAGCGTTGAAGCCACCTACAATGAGCAGTTCTTC. As protein: CSVEATYNEQFF.

V is TRBV12-3 or TRBV12-4 and J is TRBJ1-5, with D maybe TRBD1 (5 bases). This CDR3 has 12 residues. Trimming stripped 7 bases from V and 7 bases from J, with 11 bases between. CDR3 amino acids: CASMRQGQPQHF. The DNA for the CDR3 is TGTGCCAGCATGAGGCAGGGACAGCCCCAGCATTTT.

The rearrangement uses TRBV6-5 and TRBJ2-3; 11 nucleotides line up with TRBD2. V shed 0 bases and J 2 bases; nucleotides not matched to a gene: 10. The CDR3 is made up of 19 amino acids. In germline, CDR1 is MNHEY, CDR2 SVGAGI. CDR3: CASSYSVVAGGPPTDTQYF. The CDR3 coding sequence is TGTGCCAGCAGTTACTCGGTGGTAGCGGGAGGGCCCCCCACAGATACGCAGTATTTT.